These 3 T cell receptor beta chains were sequenced from one sample in a study of shared clonotypes between healthy human individuals. Using immunoSEQ multiplex PCR, the repertoire was profiled, and TCRdb retains in-frame clones only, with some absent. In the table there are about 2.4 million clones, 93% of which are singletons. Material for sequencing was naive CD4+ T cells from PBMCs. Indicated subset: CD45RA+ positively selected. The receptors here all came from a man younger than 35 in good health. Some clones in this sample may be carry-over from other donors' samples.

This clone has just one count. The same CDR3 arises from other DNA sequences in this sample as well. V usage is TRBV5-1 and J usage is TRBJ2-3; TRBD2 is a possible D gene (5 bases). The CDR3 contains 14 residues. Per germline, CDR1 SGHRS and CDR2 YFSETQ. V shed 0 bases and J shed 2 bases, with 7 bases lying between them. Written as DNA, the CDR3 is TGCGCCAGCAGCTTGGAGGGAGTCACAGATACGCAGTATTTT. Protein: CASSLEGVTDTQYF.

Details on this clone: The same CDR3 is also encoded by other DNA sequences in this sample. The V call is TRBV30, the J call TRBJ1-5; D not certain. With 2 bases removed from V and 1 base from J, the gap between germline ends came to 6 bases. Germline-derived CDR1 and CDR2 are GTSNPN and SVGIG (reference sequence). This CDR3 region has 13 residues. Here the CDR3 reads CAWSLDSNQPQHF. CDR3 nucleotides: TGTGCCTGGAGTTTGGACAGCAATCAGCCCCAGCATTTT.

The CDR3 bases are TGTGCCAGCAGCTTACGGCTAGCCACAGATACGCAGTATTTT. Translating gives CASSLRLATDTQYF. This chain uses TRBV5-8 with TRBJ2-3; TRBD2 is a possible D gene (5 bases). This CDR3 is 14 amino acids long. Germline V gene data show CDR1 as SGHTS and CDR2 as YDEGEE. Trimming pared 2 bases from V and 2 bases from J, leaving 9 bases between.